These 26 T cell receptor beta chains came from one sample sequenced in a study of spatial heterogeneity in lung cancer. TCRdb re-analysed the 5' RACE reads in MiXCR, keeping a single row per CDR3 protein. The sample yields tens of thousands of distinct CDR3 sequences, around 12% seen once. Regarding time point: sample taken at primary tumor resection. This specimen was PBMCs, taken at surgery. Receptor source: a male donor with early-stage non-small cell lung cancer.

The rearrangement uses TRBV12-3 or TRBV12-4 and TRBJ2-2; tentatively, D is TRBD1 or TRBD2 (6 bases each). This CDR3 is built from 15 residues. V shed 4 bases and J shed 7 bases, with 16 bases lying between them. This CDR3 reads CASSSLGGPFGELFF. The CDR3 DNA reads as TGTGCCAGCAGTTCCTTAGGGGGGCCCTTCGGGGAGCTGTTTTTT.

The CDR3 nucleotides read TGTGCCTGGTCTGGGAATTCGGAGACCCAGTACTTC. Its translation is CAWSGNSETQYF. V usage is TRBV30 and J usage is TRBJ2-5; D call uncertain. Trimming shortened V by 5 bases and J by 5 bases, and 12 bases separated the two germline ends. The CDR3 has 12 amino acids. Per the germline V gene, CDR1 is GTSNPN and CDR2 is SVGIG (reference sequence).

V and J are TRBV4-1 and TRBJ1-5; possible D gene TRBD1, 6 bases. Trimming pared 6 bases from V and 3 bases from J, leaving 15 bases between. Germline V gene sequence: CDR1 MGHRA, CDR2 YSYEKL. This CDR3 is 15 amino acids long. CDR3 sequence: CASRPYTGINQPQHF. As DNA, the CDR3 is TGCGCCAGCAGACCCTATACAGGGATCAATCAGCCCCAGCATTTT.

The V call is TRBV5-1, the J call TRBJ2-1, with 8 bases that match TRBD2. Germline trimming cut 0 bases from V and 9 bases from J; bases unmatched to any gene: 8. CDR3 size: 15 residues. CDR1 is SGHRS and CDR2 is YFSETQ in the germline V gene. CDR3 amino acids: CASSLDRGGRGEQFF. CDR3 DNA sequence: TGCGCCAGCAGCTTGGACCGGGGGGGCCGTGGTGAGCAGTTCTTC.

This clonotype has only a few counts. The chain recombines TRBV7-2 with TRBJ2-1; 12 bases agree with TRBD2. Trimming at V came to 5 bases and at J to 6 bases, leaving 2 bases not matched to a gene. Germline values: CDR1 SGHTA, CDR2 FQGNSA. The CDR3 totals 14 residues. Written as DNA, the CDR3 is TGTGCCAGCAGCCCTAGCGGGGGGGGCAATGAGCAGTTCTTC. This sequence encodes CASSPSGGGNEQFF.

Many counts were recorded for this clonotype. The rearrangement links TRBV6-5 to TRBJ1-1, with D unclear. The CDR3 covers 13 residues. The V gene's germline CDR1 is MNHEY and CDR2 SVGAGI. Trimming stripped 6 bases from V and 4 bases from J, with 12 bases between. The CDR3 protein is CASRGSRSTEAFF. CDR3 DNA: TGTGCCAGCAGAGGTTCGAGGAGCACTGAAGCTTTCTTT.

This clonotype was seen a handful of times. The chain has TRBV29-1 and TRBJ2-2, with D hard to call. V lost 5 bases and J lost 5, with 15 bases in between. The CDR3 covers 14 residues. CDR1 and CDR2 (germline): SQVTM, ANQGSEA. CDR3 sequence: CSVLGLSWTGELFF. The CDR3 DNA follows: TGCAGCGTTTTGGGCCTCAGTTGGACCGGGGAGCTGTTTTTT.

This clonotype occurred a few times. The J gene is TRBJ1-2, the V gene TRBV6-6; 7 bases match TRBD1. This CDR3 contains 15 residues. J was trimmed by 3 bases and V by 6 bases; bases with no gene match: 10. The V gene's germline CDR1 is MNHNY and CDR2 SVGAGI (reference sequence). The CDR3 nucleotides are TGTGCCAGCAGACCACATCAGGGGGACGACTATGGCTACACCTTC. It codes for CASRPHQGDDYGYTF.

The sample holds a few counts of this clonotype. The chain couples TRBV30 to TRBJ2-2, with TRBD1 identical over 8 bases. Trimming removed 4 bases from V and 7 bases from J; junction bases left unmatched: 11. This CDR3 is built from 15 residues. Germline V gene data show CDR1 as GTSNPN and CDR2 as SVGIG (reference sequence). CDR3 bases: TGTGCCTGGAAAACAGGACAGGGCCGACTCGGGGAGCTGTTTTTT. It encodes CAWKTGQGRLGELFF.

This clonotype was found a few times. This chain connects TRBV7-3 to TRBJ1-4, with D tentatively TRBD1 (6 bases). Germline CDR1 and CDR2: SGHTA and FQGTGA. V was shortened by 2 bases and J by 7 bases, with 14 bases between the two germline ends. CDR3 length: 15 amino acids. The CDR3 DNA follows: TGTGCCAGCAGCTTATACGCGGGGGCGGGTGAAAAACTGTTTTTT. Translating it yields CASSLYAGAGEKLFF.

This chain links TRBV12-3 or TRBV12-4 with TRBJ1-1; TRBD1 agrees at 8 bases. Trimming removed 4 bases from V and 3 bases from J; junction bases left unmatched: 7. This CDR3 is built from 15 residues. The CDR3 loop is CASSSRQGPYTEAFF. The CDR3 region has the DNA TGTGCCAGCAGTTCCAGACAGGGGCCGTACACTGAAGCTTTCTTT.

There are a few counts of this clonotype. This chain uses TRBV12-3 or TRBV12-4 with TRBJ2-7; 7 bases match TRBD1. Germline trimming cut 7 bases from V and 2 bases from J; bases unmatched to any gene: 8. This CDR3 comprises 14 residues. CDR3 DNA: TGTGCCAGCACCGAAGGGACAGTCCCCTACGAGCAGTACTTC. Translated: CASTEGTVPYEQYF.

This clonotype showed up just a few times. V and J are TRBV6-5 and TRBJ1-6; the match to TRBD1 covers 9 bases. V gave up 5 bases and J gave up 1 base; unmatched junction bases: 12. CDR3 length equals 19 residues. The V gene's germline CDR1 is MNHEY and CDR2 SVGAGI. The CDR3 bases are TGTGCCAGCAGTCGTGCGGGACAGGGAGGTGGGTCCTATAATTCACCCCTCCACTTT. It encodes CASSRAGQGGGSYNSPLHF.

This clonotype has at least ten counts. The chain links TRBV24-1 to TRBJ2-2; D not certain. Between the trimmed V and J ends, which lost 7 bases and 3 bases, there was a span of 8 bases. CDR3 length: 13 amino acids. Per the germline V gene, CDR1 is KGHDR and CDR2 is SFDVKD. CDR3 nucleotide sequence: TGTGCCACCAGGGGTTCGTACACCGGGGAGCTGTTTTTT. The encoded protein is CATRGSYTGELFF.

In its sample, this clonotype was seen once. This chain joins TRBV12-3 or TRBV12-4 and TRBJ2-7; D could derive from TRBD1 or TRBD2 (5 bases each). CDR3 size: 16 residues. V was cut by 6 bases and J by 2 bases, with 20 bases left in between. The CDR3 loop reads CASSHRIGTGTYEQYF. The DNA for the CDR3 is TGTGCCAGCAGCCACAGGATCGGGACCGGGACCTACGAGCAGTACTTC.

The rearrangement joins TRBV29-1 to TRBJ2-7; 8 nucleotides line up with TRBD2. CDR1 and CDR2 (germline): SQVTM, ANQGSEA. This CDR3 has 14 amino acids. The ends lost 3 bases at V and 5 bases at J; junction bases unmatched: 9. The CDR3: CSVEGSGRGNEQYF. CDR3 nucleotides: TGCAGCGTTGAGGGTTCCGGGAGGGGCAACGAGCAGTACTTC.

The rearrangement joins TRBV12-3 or TRBV12-4 to TRBJ2-3; D is possibly TRBD2 (6 bases). Trimming stripped 4 bases from V and 1 base from J, with 12 bases between. The CDR3 extends over 15 amino acids. CDR3 protein: CASSSGGDGTDTQYF. The CDR3 DNA reads TGTGCCAGCAGTTCCGGCGGGGACGGCACAGATACGCAGTATTTT.

The table lists this clonotype with a few counts. The chain recombines TRBV20-1 with TRBJ1-1; tentatively, D is TRBD1 (5 bases). The length of the CDR3 is 12 residues. The V gene lost 3 bases and the J gene lost 5 bases, with 10 bases spanning the gap. Germline V gene sequence: CDR1 DFQATT, CDR2 SNEGSKA (reference sequence). The CDR3: CSASSEGTEAFF. The CDR3 DNA sequence: TGCAGTGCTAGTTCCGAGGGGACTGAAGCTTTCTTT.

This chain uses TRBV12-3 or TRBV12-4 with TRBJ1-3; D remains ambiguous. Trimming cost V 2 bases and J 4 bases, with 6 bases left between them. The CDR3 is 13 amino acids. Here the CDR3 reads CASSLQKGNTIYF. The CDR3 coding sequence is TGTGCCAGCAGTTTACAAAAAGGAAACACCATATATTTT.

This chain joins TRBV27 and TRBJ2-7; 9 nucleotides align to TRBD2. J gave up 6 bases and V 5 bases, and 8 bases lay outside the gene matches. This CDR3 has 14 amino acids. In germline, CDR1 is MNHEY, CDR2 SMNVEV (reference sequence). The CDR3 spells CASSPTSGRGEQYF. CDR3 coding DNA: TGTGCCAGCAGTCCTACTAGCGGGCGGGGCGAGCAGTACTTC.

This clonotype was found a few times. V gene TRBV5-5 combines with J gene TRBJ2-7; TRBD2 aligns across 8 bases. CDR3 length: 17 residues. Germline V gene sequence: CDR1 SGHKS, CDR2 YYEKEE (reference sequence). With V trimmed by 3 bases and J by 3 bases, 14 bases remained unmatched. CDR3 sequence: CASSSESGSKGGYEQYF. The DNA of the CDR3 is TGTGCCAGCAGCTCCGAAAGCGGGAGCAAAGGCGGCTACGAGCAGTACTTC.

This clonotype was detected ten times or more. The rearrangement uses TRBV29-1 and TRBJ1-5, with D tentatively TRBD1 (5 bases). V dropped 4 bases and J dropped 3 bases, with 10 bases sitting between them. The CDR3 length is 13 residues. Germline loops: CDR1 SQVTM, CDR2 ANQGSEA. CDR3 nucleotides: TGCAGCGTTGTTCAGGGCCTCAATCAGCCCCAGCATTTT. Translation: CSVVQGLNQPQHF. Variable domain in full (rest from reference TRBV29-1 and TRBJ1-5): SAVISQKPSRDICQRGTSLTIQCQVDSQVTMMFWYRQQPGQSLTLIATANQGSEATYESGFVIDKFPISRPNLTFSTLTVSNMSPEDSSIYLCSVVQGLNQPQHFGDGTRLSIL.

The CDR3 region is CASSFKSSSSYNEQFF. In DNA form, the CDR3 reads TGTGCCAGCAGCTTTAAGTCATCGAGCTCCTACAATGAGCAGTTCTTC. V is TRBV7-6 and J is TRBJ2-1; no firm D call. V was trimmed by 3 bases and J by 0 bases, leaving 12 bases between them. The germline CDR1 and CDR2 sequences are SGHVS and FNYEAQ. The CDR3 contains 16 residues.

This clonotype was detected a few times. This chain connects TRBV10-3 to TRBJ2-7; 9 bases fit TRBD1. CDR1 ENHRY and CDR2 SYGVKD come from the germline V gene. There are 16 residues in the CDR3. After removal of 4 bases from V and 3 bases from J, the junction contained 10 bases not matched to a gene. In DNA, the CDR3 is TGTGCCATCAGTGGGCCGACAGGGGGTTTTAGCTACGAGCAGTACTTC. Encoded protein: CAISGPTGGFSYEQYF.

This clonotype was detected only a few times. This chain links TRBV7-6 with TRBJ2-5; weak D call: TRBD2 (6 bases). The germline CDR1 and CDR2 sequences are SGHVS and FNYEAQ. The germline V and J ends were trimmed by 6 bases and 4 bases, with 15 bases remaining between them. The CDR3 has 14 residues. Here the CDR3 reads CASRPSSVLETQYF. The CDR3 DNA follows: TGTGCCAGCAGACCCTCTAGCGTGCTAGAGACCCAGTACTTC.

Ten or more counts support this clonotype. The rearrangement joins TRBV10-3 to TRBJ2-5; D might be TRBD2 (6 bases). Per the germline V gene, CDR1 is ENHRY and CDR2 is SYGVKD. V was clipped by 2 bases and J by 7 bases, with 14 bases between them. The CDR3 has 14 amino acids. The CDR3 region is CAISETEGSGTQYF. The CDR3 nucleotides are TGTGCCATCAGTGAGACGGAGGGGTCAGGGACCCAGTACTTC.